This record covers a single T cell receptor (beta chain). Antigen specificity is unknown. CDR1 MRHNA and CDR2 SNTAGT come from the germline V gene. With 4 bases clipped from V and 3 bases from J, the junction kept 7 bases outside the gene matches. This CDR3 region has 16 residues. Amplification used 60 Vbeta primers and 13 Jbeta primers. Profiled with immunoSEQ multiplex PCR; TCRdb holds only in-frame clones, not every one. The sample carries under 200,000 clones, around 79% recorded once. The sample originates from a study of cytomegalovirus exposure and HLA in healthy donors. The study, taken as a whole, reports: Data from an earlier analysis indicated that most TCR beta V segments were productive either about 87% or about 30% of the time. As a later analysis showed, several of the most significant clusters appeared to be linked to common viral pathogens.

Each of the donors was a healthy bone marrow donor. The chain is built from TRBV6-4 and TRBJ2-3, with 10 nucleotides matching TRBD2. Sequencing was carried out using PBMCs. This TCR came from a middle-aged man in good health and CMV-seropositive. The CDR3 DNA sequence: TGTGCCAGCAGTGGTAGCACTAGCGGGGCAACAGATACGCAGTATTTT. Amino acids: CASSGSTSGATDTQYF.